The 10 T cell receptor beta chains below all came from one sample that was sequenced in a study of OX40 agonist ivuxolimab in advanced cancers. Measured with immunoSEQ multiplex PCR; TCRdb has only the in-frame clones, and not every one. This sample has tens of thousands of clones, with approximately 90% found just once. Sequenced here: CD4+ or CD8+ T cells sorted from blood, sampled in a trial of the OX40 agonist ivuxolimab. The receptors originated from an adult with an advanced solid tumor such as melanoma, head and neck, liver or kidney cancer.

The table lists this clone with a count of one. The gene calls are TRBV19 and TRBJ1-5; D is possibly TRBD1 (5 bases). Between the trimmed V and J ends, which lost 7 bases and 2 bases, there was a span of 15 bases. The CDR3 contains 15 residues. CDR1 is LNHDA, CDR2 SQIVND, per germline (reference sequence). The CDR3 spells CASTDSPSGNQPQHF. The CDR3 DNA sequence: TGTGCCAGTACTGACAGCCCCTCGGGCAATCAGCCCCAGCATTTT.

The V call is TRBV6-6, the J call TRBJ1-1, with 10 bases aligning to TRBD1. The CDR3 runs to 16 residues. Germline V gene data show CDR1 as MNHNY and CDR2 as SVGAGI (reference sequence). J lost 1 base, V lost 6 bases, and 8 bases had no gene match. Here the CDR3 DNA reads TGTGCCAGCAGACCTGGGACAGGGGATCCGAACACTGAAGCTTTCTTT. It specifies CASRPGTGDPNTEAFF.

The count of this clone is one. The CDR3 reads CASTAGLAGGPAAGELFF. As DNA, the CDR3 is TGTGCCAGCACCGCGGGACTAGCGGGAGGGCCTGCCGCCGGGGAGCTGTTTTTT. This chain joins TRBV7-8 and TRBJ2-2; 16 bases align to TRBD2. The CDR3 is 18 residues long. The germline V gene has CDR1 SGHVS and CDR2 FQNEAQ. The junction had 11 bases not matched to a gene; V was cut back by 7 bases and J by 6 bases.

This chain joins TRBV30 and TRBJ1-3, with D perhaps matching TRBD1 (6 bases). Per the germline V gene, CDR1 is GTSNPN and CDR2 is SVGIG (reference sequence). The CDR3 sequence is 16 residues long. Deletions cut 5 bases from V and 0 bases from J, with 17 bases between. The CDR3, as DNA: TGTGCCTGGGACAGGTTTGCACAGAGCTCTGGAAACACCATATATTTT. It translates to CAWDRFAQSSGNTIYF. The full variable domain, its missing parts supplied by reference TRBV30 and TRBJ1-3, is SQTIHQWPATLVQPVGSPLSLECTVEGTSNPNLYWYRQAAGRGLQLLFYSVGIGQISSEVPQNLSASRPQDRQFILSSKKLLLSDSGFYLCAWDRFAQSSGNTIYFGEGSWLTVV.

The chain carries TRBV2 and TRBJ2-1, with D possibly TRBD1 on 5 matching bases. Germline lookup yields CDR1 SNHLY and CDR2 FYNNEI. This CDR3 has 13 residues. Deletions cut 4 bases from V and 10 bases from J, with 14 bases between. The CDR3 coding sequence is TGTGCCAGCAGTGGAAAGGGGATTGAGGAGCAGTTCTTC. This codes for CASSGKGIEEQFF.

As DNA, the CDR3 is TGTGCCACTTCGGGACATATGTCTCAAGAGACCCAGTACTTC. Its protein is CATSGHMSQETQYF. This chain uses TRBV6-6 with TRBJ2-5, with D tentatively TRBD1 (6 bases). Trimming removed 10 bases at V and 2 bases at J, with 17 bases between. From germline, CDR1 is MNHNY and CDR2 SVGAGI (reference sequence). The CDR3 has 14 residues.

The table lists this clone with a count of one. The gene calls are TRBV18 and TRBJ2-5; 7 bases map to TRBD2. The CDR3 consists of 15 residues. Trimming removed 1 base from V and 1 base from J; junction bases left unmatched: 3. Germline loops: CDR1 KGHSH, CDR2 LQKENI. In DNA form, the CDR3 reads TGTGCCAGCTCACCACTGCCTAGCGGCCAAGAGACCCAGTACTTC. This translates into CASSPLPSGQETQYF. Combining the CDR3 with reference TRBV18 and TRBJ2-5 gives the whole variable domain NAGVMQNPRHLVRRRGQEARLRCSPMKGHSHVYWYRQLPEEGLKFMVYLQKENIIDESGMPKERFSAEFPKEGPSILRIQQVVRGDSAAYFCASSPLPSGQETQYFGPGTRLLVL.

The chain carries TRBV7-2 and TRBJ2-7; 10 bases fit TRBD1. This CDR3 has 16 amino acids. Trimming cost V 1 base and J 0 bases; bases outside gene matches: 3. Per germline, CDR1 SGHTA and CDR2 FQGNSA. The CDR3 loop is CASSLGGDRGSYEQYF. The DNA for the CDR3 is TGTGCCAGCAGCTTAGGGGGGGACAGGGGCTCCTACGAGCAGTACTTC.

The J gene is TRBJ2-3, the V gene TRBV4-3; no clear D gene. The V and J ends lost 0 bases and 4 bases respectively, with 14 bases between them. CDR1 LGHNA and CDR2 YSLEER come from the germline V gene. CDR3 size: 16 residues. Here the CDR3 reads CASSQDQLTFSDTQYF. CDR3 nucleotides: TGCGCCAGCAGCCAAGATCAACTTACATTCTCAGATACGCAGTATTTT.

The chain recombines TRBV19 with TRBJ2-7, with TRBD2 matching 11 bases. Germline assignment: CDR1 LNHDA and CDR2 SQIVND (reference sequence). J was trimmed by 3 bases and V by 7 bases; bases with no gene match: 14. The CDR3 spans 17 residues. The CDR3 region is CASIYKVKGLAVYEQYF. The CDR3 coding sequence is TGTGCCAGTATTTACAAGGTCAAGGGACTAGCGGTCTACGAGCAGTACTTC.